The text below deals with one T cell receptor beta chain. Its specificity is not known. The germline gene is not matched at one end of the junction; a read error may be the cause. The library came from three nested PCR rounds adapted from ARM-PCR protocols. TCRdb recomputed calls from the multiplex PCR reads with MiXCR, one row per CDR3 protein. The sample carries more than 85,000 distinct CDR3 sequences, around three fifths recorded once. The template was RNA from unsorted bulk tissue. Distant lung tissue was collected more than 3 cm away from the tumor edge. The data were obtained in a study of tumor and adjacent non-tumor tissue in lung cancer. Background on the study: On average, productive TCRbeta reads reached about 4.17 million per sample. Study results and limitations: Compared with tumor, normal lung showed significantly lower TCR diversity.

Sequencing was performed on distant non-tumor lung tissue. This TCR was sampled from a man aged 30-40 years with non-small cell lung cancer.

The DNA of the CDR3 is TGCGCCAGCAGCCAAGATCGGGGGGCTAATGAAAAACCGTTTTTT. It is translated as CASSQDRGANEKPFF. The rearrangement joins TRBV4-1 to TRBJ1-4; possible D gene TRBD1, 6 bases. This CDR3 has 15 residues. Germline V gives CDR1 MGHRA, CDR2 YSYEKL.